This TCR beta chain was obtained from a study of cytomegalovirus exposure and HLA in healthy donors. Study summary: The Caucasian-associated ancestry cluster held 80% to 90% of around 380 genotyped donors.

There are 12 residues in the CDR3. Per germline, CDR1 GTSNPN and CDR2 SVGIG (reference sequence). Trimming left V 4 bases short and J 4 bases short, with 10 bases between. PCR involved 60 Vbeta and 13 Jbeta primers. Profiling relied on immunoSEQ multiplex PCR, and the TCRdb table lists in-frame clones only, not all of them. Of tens of thousands of clones in the sample, 60% to 80% were seen once. The receptor comes from a female donor in good health and CMV-seronegative. This sequence joins TRBV30 and TRBJ1-2; D is ambiguous. What was sequenced was PBMCs. The CDR3 DNA reads as TGTGCCTGGACTCGGGAGATCTATGGCTACACCTTC. Amino acid sequence: CAWTREIYGYTF.